This T cell receptor (beta chain) stems from a study of T cell responses to AZD1222 COVID-19 vaccine. Turning to this clone: What it binds is unknown.

Profiled with immunoSEQ multiplex PCR; TCRdb holds only in-frame clones, not every one. The sample gives around 130,000 clones, 85% to 90% of which show up once; 3% to 3.5% is in the top ten. The study's findings and limits: A mostly white British donor set with more females was recruited, and clonal diversity was possibly underestimated. Vaccination with two AZD1222 doses was followed by a rise in Spike-specific TCR breadth and depth. There were repertoire samples only from the period after the peak T cell response.

Germline CDR1 reads WNHNN; CDR2 reads SYGVQD (reference sequence). CDR3 size: 16 residues. The junction had 5 bases not matched to a gene; V was cut back by 2 bases and J by 1 base. Source: peripheral blood, taken 28 days after the second AZD1222 dose. The chain is built from TRBV10-1 and TRBJ2-1; 7 bases fit TRBD2. This receptor was taken from an adult who received the AZD1222 COVID-19 vaccine. The CDR3 region is CASSELTSPSYNEQFF. CDR3 in DNA: TGCGCCAGCAGTGAGCTGACTAGCCCGTCCTACAATGAGCAGTTCTTC.